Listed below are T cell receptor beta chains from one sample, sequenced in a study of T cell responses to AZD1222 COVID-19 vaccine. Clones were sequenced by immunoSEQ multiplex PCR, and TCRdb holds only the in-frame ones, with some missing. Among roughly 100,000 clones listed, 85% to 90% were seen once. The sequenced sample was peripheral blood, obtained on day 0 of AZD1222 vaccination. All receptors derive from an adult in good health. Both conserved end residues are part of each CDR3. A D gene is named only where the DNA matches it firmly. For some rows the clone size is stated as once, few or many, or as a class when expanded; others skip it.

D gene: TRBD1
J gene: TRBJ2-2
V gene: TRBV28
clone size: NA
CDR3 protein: CASSPRTGTGGSAGELFF
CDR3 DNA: TGTGCCAGCAGTCCCCGAACCGGGACAGGGGGCTCCGCCGGGGAGCTGTTTTTT

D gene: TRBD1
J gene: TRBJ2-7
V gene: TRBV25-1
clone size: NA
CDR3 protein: CASSDPGTGIYEQYF
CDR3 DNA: TGTGCCAGCAGTGACCCCGGGACAGGGATCTACGAGCAGTACTTC

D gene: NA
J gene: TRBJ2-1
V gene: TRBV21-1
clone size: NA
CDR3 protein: CASSKAHEQFF
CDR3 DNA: TGTGCCAGCAGCAAAGCGCATGAGCAGTTCTTC

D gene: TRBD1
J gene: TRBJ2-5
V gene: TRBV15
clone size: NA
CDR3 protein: CATSRDRQGQVQETQYF
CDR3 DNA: TGTGCCACCAGCAGGGATAGGCAGGGACAGGTACAAGAGACCCAGTACTTC

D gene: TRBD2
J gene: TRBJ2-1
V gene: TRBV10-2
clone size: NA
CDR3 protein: CASRAGTSGRVNEQFF
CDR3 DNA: TGCGCCAGCAGGGCCGGGACTAGCGGGAGGGTCAATGAGCAGTTCTTC

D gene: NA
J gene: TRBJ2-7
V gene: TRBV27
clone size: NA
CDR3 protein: CASSFTPNAGSYEQYF
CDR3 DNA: TGTGCCAGCAGTTTCACCCCTAACGCGGGCTCCTACGAGCAGTACTTC

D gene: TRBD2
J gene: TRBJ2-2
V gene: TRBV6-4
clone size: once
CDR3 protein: CASSEQGSGATGELFF
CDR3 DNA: TGTGCCAGCAGTGAACAAGGTAGCGGGGCCACCGGGGAGCTGTTTTTT

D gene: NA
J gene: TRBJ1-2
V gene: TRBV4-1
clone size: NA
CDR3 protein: CASSQELRGDYGYTF
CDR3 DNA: TGCGCCAGCAGCCAAGAATTAAGGGGAGACTATGGCTACACCTTC

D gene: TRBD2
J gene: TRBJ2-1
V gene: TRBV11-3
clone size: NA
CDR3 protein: CASSLRGGASSYNEQFF
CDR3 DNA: TGTGCCAGCAGCTTACGGGGAGGGGCCAGCTCCTACAATGAGCAGTTCTTC

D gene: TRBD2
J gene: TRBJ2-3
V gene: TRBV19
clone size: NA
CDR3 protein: CASSSPRSGSGTDTQYF
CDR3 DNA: TGTGCCAGTAGTTCCCCCCGTAGCGGGAGTGGCACAGATACGCAGTATTTT

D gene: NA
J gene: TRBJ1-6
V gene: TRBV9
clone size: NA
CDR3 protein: CASSSDQVLGSPLHF
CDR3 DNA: TGTGCCAGCAGTTCCGACCAGGTATTAGGATCACCCCTCCACTTT

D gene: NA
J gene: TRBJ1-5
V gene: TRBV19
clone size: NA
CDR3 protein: CASSIASNQPQHF
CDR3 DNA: TGTGCCAGTAGTATCGCTAGCAATCAGCCCCAGCATTTT

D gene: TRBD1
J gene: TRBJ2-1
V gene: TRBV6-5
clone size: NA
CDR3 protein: CASISRDRAYNEQFF
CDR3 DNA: TGTGCCAGCATTTCCCGGGACAGGGCCTACAATGAGCAGTTCTTC

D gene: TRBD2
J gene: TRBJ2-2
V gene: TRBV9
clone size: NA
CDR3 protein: CASGLAGDPGELFF
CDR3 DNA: TGTGCCAGCGGACTAGCGGGAGACCCCGGGGAGCTGTTTTTT

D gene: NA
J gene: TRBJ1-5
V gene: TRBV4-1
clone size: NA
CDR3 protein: CASSQALGQPQHF
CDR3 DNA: TGCGCCAGCAGCCAAGCCTTGGGTCAGCCCCAGCATTTT

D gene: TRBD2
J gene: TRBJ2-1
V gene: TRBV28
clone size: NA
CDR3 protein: CASSSLLTGSGLAGAGEQFF
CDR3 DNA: TGTGCCAGCAGTTCCCTGTTGACAGGGAGCGGACTAGCGGGAGCGGGTGAGCAGTTCTTC

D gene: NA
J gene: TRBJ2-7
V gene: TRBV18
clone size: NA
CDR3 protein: CASSPPRASSYEQYF
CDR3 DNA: TGTGCCAGCTCACCACCCAGGGCCAGCTCCTACGAGCAGTACTTC

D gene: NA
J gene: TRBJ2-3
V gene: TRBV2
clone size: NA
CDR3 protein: CASSDGGNTDTQYF
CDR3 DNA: TGTGCCAGCAGTGATGGCGGAAACACAGATACGCAGTATTTT

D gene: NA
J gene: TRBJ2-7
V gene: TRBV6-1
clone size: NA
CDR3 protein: CASSEVAPNTYEQYF
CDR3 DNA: TGTGCCAGCAGTGAGGTAGCGCCTAATACCTACGAGCAGTACTTC

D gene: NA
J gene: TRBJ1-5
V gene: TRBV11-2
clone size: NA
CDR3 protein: CASSLRGEGDQPQHF
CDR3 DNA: TGTGCCAGCAGCTTACGGGGAGAAGGGGATCAGCCCCAGCATTTT

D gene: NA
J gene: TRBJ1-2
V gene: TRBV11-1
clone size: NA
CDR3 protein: CASSQPRTGYTF
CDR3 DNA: TGTGCCAGCAGCCAACCCCGGACGGGCTACACCTTC

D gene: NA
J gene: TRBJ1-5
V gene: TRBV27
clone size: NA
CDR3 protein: CASSSTDSNQPQHF
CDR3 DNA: TGTGCCAGCAGTTCTACGGATAGCAATCAGCCCCAGCATTTT

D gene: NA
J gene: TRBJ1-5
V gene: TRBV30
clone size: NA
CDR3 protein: CAWSVIRGAVSNQPQHF
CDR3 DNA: TGTGCCTGGAGTGTAATTCGCGGGGCAGTAAGCAATCAGCCCCAGCATTTT

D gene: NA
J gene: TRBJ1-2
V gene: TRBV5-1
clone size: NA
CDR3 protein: CASSQTPEAGYTF
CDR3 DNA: TGCGCCAGCAGCCAGACACCGGAGGCTGGCTACACCTTC

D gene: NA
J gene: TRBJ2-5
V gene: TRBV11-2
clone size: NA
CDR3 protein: CASSLDQETQYF
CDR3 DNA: TGTGCCAGCAGCTTAGATCAAGAGACCCAGTACTTC

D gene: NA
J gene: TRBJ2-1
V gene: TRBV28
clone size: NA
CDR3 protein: CASSSPSDLSGEQFF
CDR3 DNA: TGTGCCAGCAGTTCGCCCTCAGACTTGTCTGGTGAGCAGTTCTTC

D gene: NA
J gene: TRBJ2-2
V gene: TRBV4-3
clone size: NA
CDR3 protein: CASSQVGLSNTGELFF
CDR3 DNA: TGCGCCAGCAGCCAAGTCGGACTATCGAACACCGGGGAGCTGTTTTTT

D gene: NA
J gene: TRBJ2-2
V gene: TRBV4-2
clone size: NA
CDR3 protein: CASSQGVGSGELFF
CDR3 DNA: TGTGCCAGCAGCCAAGGCGTTGGGAGCGGGGAGCTGTTTTTT

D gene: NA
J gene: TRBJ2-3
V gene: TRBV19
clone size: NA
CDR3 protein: CASSPRVDTQYF
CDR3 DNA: TGTGCCAGTAGCCCCCGGGTAGATACGCAGTATTTT

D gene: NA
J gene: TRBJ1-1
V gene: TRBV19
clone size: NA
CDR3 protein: CASSRTEIEAFF
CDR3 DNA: TGTGCCAGTAGTAGGACCGAAATTGAAGCTTTCTTT

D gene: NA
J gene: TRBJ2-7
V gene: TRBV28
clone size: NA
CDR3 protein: CASREGYEQYF
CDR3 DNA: TGTGCCAGCCGTGAGGGGTACGAGCAGTACTTC

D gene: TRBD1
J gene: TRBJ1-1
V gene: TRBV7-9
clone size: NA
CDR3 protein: CASSFDRVGTEAFF
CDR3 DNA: TGTGCCAGCAGCTTCGACAGGGTGGGCACTGAAGCTTTCTTT

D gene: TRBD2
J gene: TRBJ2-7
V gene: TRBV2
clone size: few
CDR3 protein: CASYSGRLSYEQYF
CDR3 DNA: TGTGCCAGCTATAGCGGGAGGTTATCCTACGAGCAGTACTTC

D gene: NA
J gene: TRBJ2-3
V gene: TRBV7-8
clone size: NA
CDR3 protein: CASSFGAPDRADTQYF
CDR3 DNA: TGTGCCAGCAGCTTTGGAGCGCCCGATCGCGCAGATACGCAGTATTTT

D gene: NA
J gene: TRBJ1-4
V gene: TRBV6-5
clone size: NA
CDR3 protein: CASTEGGYSEKLFF
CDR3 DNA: TGTGCCAGCACCGAGGGGGGATATAGTGAAAAACTGTTTTTT

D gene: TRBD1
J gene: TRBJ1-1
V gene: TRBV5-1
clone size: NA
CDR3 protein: CASSLDRANTEAFF
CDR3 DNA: TGCGCCAGCAGCCTGGACAGGGCGAACACTGAAGCTTTCTTT

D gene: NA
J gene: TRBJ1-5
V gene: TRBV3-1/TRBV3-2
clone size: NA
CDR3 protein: CASSATGSNQPQHF
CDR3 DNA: TGTGCCAGCAGCGCAACAGGGAGCAATCAGCCCCAGCATTTT

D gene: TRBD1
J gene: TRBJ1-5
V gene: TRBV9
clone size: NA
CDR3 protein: CASSTSGQGHQPQHF
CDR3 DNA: TGTGCCAGCAGCACGTCGGGACAGGGACATCAGCCCCAGCATTTT

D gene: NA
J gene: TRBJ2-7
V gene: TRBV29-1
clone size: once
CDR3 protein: CSVEEGSYEQYF
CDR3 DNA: TGCAGCGTTGAGGAGGGCTCCTACGAGCAGTACTTC

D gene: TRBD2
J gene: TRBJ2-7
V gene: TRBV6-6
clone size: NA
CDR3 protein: CASSFSTSGTSYEQYF
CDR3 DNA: TGTGCCAGCAGTTTCTCGACTAGCGGGACATCCTACGAGCAGTACTTC

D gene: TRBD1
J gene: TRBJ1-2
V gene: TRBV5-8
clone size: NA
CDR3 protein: CASRRGQGDGYTF
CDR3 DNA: TGTGCCAGCAGGCGGGGACAGGGAGACGGCTACACCTTC

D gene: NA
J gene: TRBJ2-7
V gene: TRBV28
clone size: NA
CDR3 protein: CASRGAGLSYEQYF
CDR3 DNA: TGTGCCAGCCGGGGGGCGGGCCTCTCCTACGAGCAGTACTTC

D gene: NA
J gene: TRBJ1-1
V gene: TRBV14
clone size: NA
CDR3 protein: CASSQMDSRNTEAFF
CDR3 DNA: TGTGCCAGCAGCCAAATGGACAGCCGGAACACTGAAGCTTTCTTT

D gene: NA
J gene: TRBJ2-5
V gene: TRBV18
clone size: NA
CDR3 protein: CASSPSSDRSQETQYF
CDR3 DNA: TGTGCCAGCTCACCCTCATCGGACAGATCCCAAGAGACCCAGTACTTC

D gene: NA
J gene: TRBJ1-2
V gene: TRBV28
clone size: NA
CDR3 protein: CASSFQGQDYGYTF
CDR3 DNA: TGTGCCAGCAGTTTTCAAGGGCAGGACTATGGCTACACCTTC

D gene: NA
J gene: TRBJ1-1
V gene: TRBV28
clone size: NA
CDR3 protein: CASSLGGENTEAFF
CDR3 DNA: TGTGCCAGCAGTTTAGGGGGAGAGAACACTGAAGCTTTCTTT

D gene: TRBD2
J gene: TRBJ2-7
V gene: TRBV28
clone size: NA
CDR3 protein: CASSPPGMGGTSEQYF
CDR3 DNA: TGTGCCAGCAGTCCCCCGGGCATGGGGGGGACCTCCGAGCAGTACTTC

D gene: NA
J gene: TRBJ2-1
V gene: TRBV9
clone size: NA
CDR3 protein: CASSALGLPTYNEQFF
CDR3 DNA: TGTGCCAGCAGCGCGTTAGGACTACCCACCTACAATGAGCAGTTCTTC

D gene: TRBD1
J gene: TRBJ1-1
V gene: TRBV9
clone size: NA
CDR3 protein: CASSVANRGDSEAFF
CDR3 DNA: TGTGCCAGCAGCGTAGCAAATCGTGGGGACAGTGAAGCTTTCTTT

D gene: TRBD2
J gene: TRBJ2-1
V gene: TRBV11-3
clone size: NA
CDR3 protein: CASSLGASGSANEQFF
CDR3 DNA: TGTGCCAGCAGCTTAGGCGCTAGCGGGAGCGCCAATGAGCAGTTCTTC

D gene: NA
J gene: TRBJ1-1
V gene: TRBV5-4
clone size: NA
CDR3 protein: CASSLVAQMNTEAFF
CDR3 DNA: TGTGCCAGCAGCTTGGTAGCGCAGATGAACACTGAAGCTTTCTTT

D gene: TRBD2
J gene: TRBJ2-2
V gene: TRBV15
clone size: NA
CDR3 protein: CATSRRTSGSSTGELFF
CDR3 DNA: TGTGCCACCAGCAGGAGGACTAGCGGGAGTAGCACCGGGGAGCTGTTTTTT

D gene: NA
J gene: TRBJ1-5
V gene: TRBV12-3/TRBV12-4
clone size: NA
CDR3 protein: CASSPLQSQPQHF
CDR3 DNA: TGTGCCAGCAGTCCCCTACAGTCCCAGCCCCAGCATTTT

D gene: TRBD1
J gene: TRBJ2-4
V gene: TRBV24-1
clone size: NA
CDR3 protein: CATSDDRGWIQYF
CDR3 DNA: TGTGCCACCAGTGATGACAGGGGCTGGATTCAGTACTTC

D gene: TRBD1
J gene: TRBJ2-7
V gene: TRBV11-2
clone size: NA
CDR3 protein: CASSLGSTGVEQYF
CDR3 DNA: TGTGCCAGCAGCTTAGGGTCCACAGGGGTCGAGCAGTACTTC

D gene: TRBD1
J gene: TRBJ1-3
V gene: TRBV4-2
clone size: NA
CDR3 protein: CASSQGTGVGNTIYF
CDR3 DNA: TGTGCCAGCAGCCAAGGGACAGGGGTTGGAAACACCATATATTTT

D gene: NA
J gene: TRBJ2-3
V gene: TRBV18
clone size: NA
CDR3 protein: CASSPTGGTDTQYF
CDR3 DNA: TGTGCCAGCTCACCTACAGGAGGCACAGATACGCAGTATTTT

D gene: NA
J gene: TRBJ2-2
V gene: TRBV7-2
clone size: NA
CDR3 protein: CASSLGLTRTGELFF
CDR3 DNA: TGTGCCAGCAGCTTGGGGCTAACTCGTACCGGGGAGCTGTTTTTT